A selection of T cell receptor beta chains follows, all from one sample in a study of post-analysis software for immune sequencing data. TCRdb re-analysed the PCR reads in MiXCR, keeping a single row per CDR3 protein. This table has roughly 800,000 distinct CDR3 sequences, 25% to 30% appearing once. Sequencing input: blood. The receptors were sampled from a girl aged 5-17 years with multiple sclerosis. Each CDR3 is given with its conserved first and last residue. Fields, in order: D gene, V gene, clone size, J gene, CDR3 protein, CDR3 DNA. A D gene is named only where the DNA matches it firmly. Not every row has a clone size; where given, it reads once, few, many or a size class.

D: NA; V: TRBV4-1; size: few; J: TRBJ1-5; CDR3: CASAKGAVEPQHF; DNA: TGCGCCAGCGCGAAGGGCGCCGTGGAGCCCCAGCATTTT
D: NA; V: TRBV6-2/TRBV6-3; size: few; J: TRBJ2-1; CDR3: CASSYSSGPYNEQFF; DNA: TGTGCCAGCAGTTACTCGTCGGGGCCCTACAATGAGCAGTTCTTC
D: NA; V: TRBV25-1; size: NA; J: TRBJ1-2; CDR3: CASSEYGDYGYTF; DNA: TGTGCCAGCAGTGAATATGGGGACTATGGCTACACCTTC
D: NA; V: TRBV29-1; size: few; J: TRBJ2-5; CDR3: CSVDLSGPQYF; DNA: TGCAGCGTGGACTTGAGTGGGCCCCAGTACTTC
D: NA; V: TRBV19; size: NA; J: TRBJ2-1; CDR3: CASSKTGRDEQFF; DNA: TGTGCCAGTAGTAAGACAGGGAGGGATGAGCAGTTCTTC
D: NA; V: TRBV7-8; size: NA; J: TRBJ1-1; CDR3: CASSLVPNTEAFF; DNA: TGTGCCAGCAGCTTAGTTCCGAACACTGAAGCTTTCTTT
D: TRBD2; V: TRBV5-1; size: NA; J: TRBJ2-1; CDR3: CASRGLAGGLAYNEQFF; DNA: TGCGCCAGCAGGGGCCTAGCGGGAGGGCTCGCGTACAATGAGCAGTTCTTC
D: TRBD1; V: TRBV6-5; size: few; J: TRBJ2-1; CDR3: CASSYAYRGFGEQFF; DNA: TGTGCCAGCAGTTACGCGTACAGGGGGTTTGGCGAGCAGTTCTTC
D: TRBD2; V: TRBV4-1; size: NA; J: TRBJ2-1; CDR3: CASSPTSGRDYNEQFF; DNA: TGCGCCAGCAGCCCGACTAGCGGGAGGGACTACAATGAGCAGTTCTTC
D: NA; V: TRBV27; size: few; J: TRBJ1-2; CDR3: CAGSLLSRADNNYGYTF; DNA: TGTGCCGGCAGTTTATTGTCCCGGGCAGATAATAACTATGGCTACACCTTC
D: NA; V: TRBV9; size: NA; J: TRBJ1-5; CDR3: CAGGTPSNQPQHF; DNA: TGTGCCGGTGGGACACCTAGCAATCAGCCCCAGCATTTT
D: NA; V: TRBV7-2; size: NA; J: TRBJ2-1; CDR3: CASNEQASSYNEQFF; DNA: TGTGCCAGCAACGAACAGGCTAGCTCCTACAATGAGCAGTTCTTC
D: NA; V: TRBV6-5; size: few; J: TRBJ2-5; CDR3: CASRSLVDRKETQYF; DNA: TGTGCCAGCCGCTCCCTAGTAGACAGAAAAGAGACCCAGTACTTC
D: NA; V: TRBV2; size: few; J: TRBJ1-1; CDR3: CAREHAVGTNTEAFF; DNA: TGTGCCCGCGAACACGCGGTAGGGACGAACACTGAAGCTTTCTTT
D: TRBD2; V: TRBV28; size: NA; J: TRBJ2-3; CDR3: CASSSLTGGADTQYF; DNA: TGTGCCAGCAGTTCCCTGACGGGAGGGGCAGATACGCAGTATTTT
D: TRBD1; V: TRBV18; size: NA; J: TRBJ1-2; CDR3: CASSPIIQGSYTF; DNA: TGTGCCAGCTCACCAATAATACAGGGGAGCTACACCTTC
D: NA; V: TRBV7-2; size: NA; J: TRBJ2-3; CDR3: CASSFLGLTDTQYF; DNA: TGTGCCAGCAGCTTCCTGGGGCTCACAGATACGCAGTATTTT
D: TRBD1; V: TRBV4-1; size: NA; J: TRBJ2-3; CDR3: CASSQVGQGPSTDTQYF; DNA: TGCGCCAGCAGCCAAGTGGGACAGGGGCCGAGCACAGATACGCAGTATTTT
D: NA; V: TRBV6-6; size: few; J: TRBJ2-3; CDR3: CASSYRSLDGRTDTQYF; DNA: TGTGCCAGCAGTTACCGGTCCCTGGATGGCCGCACAGATACGCAGTATTTT
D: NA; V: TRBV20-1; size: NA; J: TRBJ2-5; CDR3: CSARDPRTDNRRGGETQYF; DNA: TGCAGTGCTAGAGACCCCCGCACCGATAATCGGCGGGGCGGAGAGACCCAGTACTTC
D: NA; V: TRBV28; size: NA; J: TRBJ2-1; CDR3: CTSSLSGVGDEQFF; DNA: TGTACCAGCAGTTTATCCGGGGTCGGGGATGAGCAGTTCTTC
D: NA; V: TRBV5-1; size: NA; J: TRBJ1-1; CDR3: CASSLAGSNTDAFF; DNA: TGCGCCAGCAGCTTGGCAGGATCGAACACTGACGCTTTCTTT